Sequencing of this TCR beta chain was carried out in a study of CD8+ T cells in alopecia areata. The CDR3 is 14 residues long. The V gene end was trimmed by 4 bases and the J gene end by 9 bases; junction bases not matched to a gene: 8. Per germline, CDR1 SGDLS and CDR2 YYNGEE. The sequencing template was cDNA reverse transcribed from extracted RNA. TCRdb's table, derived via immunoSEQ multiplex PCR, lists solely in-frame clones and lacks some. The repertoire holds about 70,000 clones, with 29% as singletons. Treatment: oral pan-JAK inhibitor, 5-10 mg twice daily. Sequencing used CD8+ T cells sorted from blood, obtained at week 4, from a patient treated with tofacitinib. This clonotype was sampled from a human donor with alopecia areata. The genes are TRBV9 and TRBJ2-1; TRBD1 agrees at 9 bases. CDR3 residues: CASSPDRGFVEQFF. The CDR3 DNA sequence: TGTGCCAGCAGCCCGGACAGGGGATTTGTTGAGCAGTTCTTC.